This T cell receptor (beta chain) came from a study of T cell responses to AZD1222 COVID-19 vaccine. As regards this clone: Its antigen is not identified.

Study-wide results and caveats: CD4 TCRs associated with vaccination spanned spike, dominating at 160-218 and 743-854. The donors showed a predominance of white British ancestry and of females, with possible underestimation of clonal diversity.

V lost 5 bases and J lost 7, with 14 bases in between. The CDR3 totals 13 residues. CDR1 and CDR2 from the germline V gene are MDHEN and SYDVKM. Method: immunoSEQ multiplex PCR; TCRdb's copy keeps in-frame clones and lacks some. The data show about 150,000 clones, approximately 89% seen once. This clonotype originated in an adult in good health. This rearrangement joins TRBV28 to TRBJ2-5; a possible D gene is TRBD1 (7 bases). The sample consisted of peripheral blood, taken on day 0 of AZD1222 vaccination. CDR3 in DNA: TGTGCCAGCAGTGTGGAGGGGGCGGTGACCCAGTACTTC. Translation gives CASSVEGAVTQYF.